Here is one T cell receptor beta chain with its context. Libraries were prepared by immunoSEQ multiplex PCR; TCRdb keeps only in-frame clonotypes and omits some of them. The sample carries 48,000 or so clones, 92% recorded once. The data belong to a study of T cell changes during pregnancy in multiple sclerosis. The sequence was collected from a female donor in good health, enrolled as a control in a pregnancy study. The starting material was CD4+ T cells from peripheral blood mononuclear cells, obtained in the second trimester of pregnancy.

CDR3 sequence reads: CASSGKQGAPYEQYF. DNA of the CDR3: TGTGCCAGCAGCGGAAAACAGGGGGCCCCCTACGAGCAGTACTTC. The chain uses TRBV5-4 and TRBJ2-7; TRBD1 matches 9 bases. V shed 4 bases and J 2 bases; nucleotides not matched to a gene: 7. The germline V gene encodes CDR1 SGHNT and CDR2 YYREEE (reference sequence). CDR3 length equals 15 residues.